Given below is one TCR beta chain in context. These data are taken from a study of blood T cell repertoires in COVID-19. Overall study: Samples came from the United States, Italy and Spain, spanning acute and convalescent COVID-19. PBMCs, B-cell-depleted T cells, or T cells were the source of the cDNA or gDNA that made up the material.

Enrolment of Seattle patients took place during active infection, and they were followed longitudinally. Per the study methods: Quantification of nucleated cells was approximated via reference gene primer amplification. Profiled with immunoSEQ multiplex PCR; TCRdb holds only in-frame clones, not every one. That table gives V, J and clone size, and the DNA gave D and trimming. The table shows almost 250,000 clones, with roughly 86% occurring only once. The CDR3 has 14 amino acids. CDR1 is LGHNA, CDR2 YNFKEQ, per germline. V was trimmed by 2 bases and J by 5 bases, leaving 10 bases between them. The receptor comes from a woman older than 75 with COVID-19, enrolled during active disease. The sequenced material came from peripheral blood. V gene TRBV4-2 combines with J gene TRBJ1-5; possible D gene TRBD1, 5 bases. CDR3 region: CASSQRGGDQPQHF. The CDR3 DNA reads TGTGCCAGCAGCCAACGCGGGGGGGATCAGCCCCAGCATTTT.